These T cell receptor beta chains were read from a single sample in a study of CD8 T cells in ankylosing spondylitis. TCRdb processed the 5' RACE reads anew with MiXCR; each CDR3 protein has one entry. The table records roughly 280,000 distinct CDR3 sequences, 15% to 20% of them present only once. Sequencing was done on a sample of blood, either unsorted or a sorted T cell fraction (not recorded which). Every receptor here comes from a male donor with ankylosing spondylitis or in good health (not recorded which). Both conserved end residues are part of each CDR3. The D gene is left open where the match is weak. Not all rows give a size; the values are once, few, many and, for expanded clones, a class.

j_call | clone_size | d_call | v_call | cdr3_aa | cdr3_nt
TRBJ2-2 | . | . | TRBV21-1 | CASNKKGQNTGELFF | TGTGCCAGCAACAAAAAGGGACAGAACACCGGGGAGCTGTTTTTT
TRBJ1-1 | few | . | TRBV12-3/TRBV12-4 | CANSLGGTEAFF | TGTGCCAATTCCTTGGGGGGCACTGAAGCTTTCTTT
TRBJ1-5 | . | . | TRBV9 | CASSDNSDQPQHF | TGTGCCAGCAGCGACAACTCAGATCAGCCCCAGCATTTT
TRBJ2-2 | . | . | TRBV12-3/TRBV12-4 | CASSFSRTEPGELFF | TGTGCCAGCAGTTTCAGCCGAACAGAACCCGGGGAGCTGTTTTTT
TRBJ2-3 | many | . | TRBV20-1 | CSARHRARVPPDTQYF | TGCAGTGCTAGACACCGGGCCAGAGTTCCCCCAGATACGCAGTATTTT
TRBJ2-1 | . | TRBD1 | TRBV7-8 | CASSLLAGGKFF | TGTGCCAGCAGCTTACTCGCAGGGGGCAAGTTCTTC
TRBJ1-4 | . | TRBD1 | TRBV12-3/TRBV12-4 | CASSWTGGNEKLFF | TGTGCCAGCAGTTGGACAGGGGGGAATGAAAAACTGTTTTTT
TRBJ2-2 | . | . | TRBV7-7 | CASSLGGPDTGELFF | TGTGCCAGCAGCTTAGGCGGACCTGACACCGGGGAGCTGTTTTTT
TRBJ2-3 | few | TRBD2 | TRBV20-1 | CSASSGGNTDTQYF | TGCAGTGCTTCTAGCGGGGGGAACACAGATACGCAGTATTTT
TRBJ1-6 | few | . | TRBV24-1 | CATSGESGSPLHF | TGTGCCACCAGCGGAGAATCCGGATCACCCCTCCACTTT
TRBJ2-5 | few | . | TRBV11-3 | CASSPSTGETQYF | TGTGCCAGCAGCCCTTCGACAGGAGAGACCCAGTACTTC
TRBJ2-1 | . | TRBD1 | TRBV20-1 | CSRQGFLYNEQFF | TGCAGCAGACAGGGGTTCCTTTACAATGAGCAGTTCTTC
TRBJ2-1 | . | . | TRBV5-1 | CASGAGNRWDEQFF | TGCGCCAGCGGTGCCGGGAATAGGTGGGATGAGCAGTTCTTC
TRBJ1-6 | . | TRBD1 | TRBV20-1 | CSALRDRGRPLHF | TGCAGTGCGCTCCGGGACAGGGGACGCCCCCTCCACTTT
TRBJ2-5 | . | . | TRBV20-1 | CSAPRTTSETQYF | TGCAGTGCCCCCCGGACCACTTCGGAGACCCAGTACTTC
TRBJ2-3 | few | . | TRBV20-1 | CSAGEDVDTQYF | TGCAGTGCAGGAGAGGACGTGGATACGCAGTATTTT
TRBJ2-4 | many | TRBD2 | TRBV7-3 | CASSLSGLAGGQNIQYF | TGTGCCAGCAGCTTAAGCGGACTAGCGGGGGGACAAAACATTCAGTACTTC
TRBJ2-3 | . | TRBD1 | TRBV25-1 | CASNRGDRGLDTQYF | TGTGCCAGCAATAGAGGGGACAGGGGGTTGGATACGCAGTATTTT
TRBJ1-1 | . | . | TRBV10-2 | CASILVSVTGGTEAFF | .
TRBJ2-1 | . | TRBD1 | TRBV9 | CASSPRQGRNYNEQFF | TGTGCCAGCAGCCCCCGACAGGGGCGGAACTACAATGAGCAGTTCTTC
TRBJ2-3 | . | . | TRBV3-1 | CASSQEGHLVANTDTQYF | TGTGCCAGCAGCCAAGAAGGTCACCTCGTAGCGAACACAGATACGCAGTATTTT
TRBJ2-1 | few | TRBD2 | TRBV7-8 | CASSPRTSGGAGEQFF | TGTGCCAGCAGCCCTCGAACTAGCGGGGGGGCGGGTGAGCAGTTCTTC
TRBJ1-2 | once | TRBD1 | TRBV12-3/TRBV12-4 | CASRGTSGTGDLYGYTF | TGTGCCAGCAGGGGGACTTCCGGGACAGGGGACCTCTATGGCTACACCTTC
TRBJ2-3 | few | TRBD2 | TRBV2 | CASSGGLAVPTDTQYF | TGTGCCAGCAGTGGTGGACTAGCGGTACCCACAGATACGCAGTATTTT
TRBJ2-2 | . | . | TRBV3-2 | CATSTGRTGELFF | TGTGCCACCTCGACAGGGCGAACCGGGGAGCTGTTTTTT
TRBJ2-3 | many | . | TRBV10-3 | CAISDPGESDTQYF | TGTGCCATCAGCGACCCAGGGGAATCAGATACGCAGTATTTT
TRBJ2-5 | few | . | TRBV6-1 | CASSPLKIGPQETQYF | TGTGCCAGCAGTCCCCTGAAAATAGGGCCTCAAGAGACCCAGTACTTC
TRBJ1-1 | many | TRBD1 | TRBV20-1 | CSARDDWQGAMNTEAFF | TGCAGTGCTAGAGATGATTGGCAGGGGGCAATGAACACTGAAGCTTTCTTT
TRBJ1-5 | . | . | TRBV12-3/TRBV12-4 | CVSSSGAQPQHF | TGTGTCAGCAGTTCCGGGGCACAGCCCCAGCATTTT
TRBJ1-5 | few | . | TRBV19 | CASSTGSGQPQHF | TGTGCCAGTTCGACAGGCAGTGGTCAGCCCCAGCATTTT
TRBJ2-1 | . | TRBD2 | TRBV20-1 | CSAPLGGPGGQFF | TGCAGTGCTCCCCTGGGAGGGCCGGGAGGGCAGTTCTTC
TRBJ2-1 | few | . | TRBV27 | CASSLSTDGFDNEQFF | TGTGCCAGCAGTTTGTCCACAGACGGCTTTGACAATGAGCAGTTCTTC
TRBJ1-6 | few | . | TRBV20-1 | CSVPRTNDNSPLHF | TGCAGTGTGCCCAGGACAAATGATAATTCACCCCTCCACTTT
TRBJ2-2 | few | . | TRBV7-3 | CASSLTAGTGELFF | TGTGCCAGCAGCTTAACGGCGGGCACCGGGGAGCTGTTTTTT
TRBJ2-1 | . | . | TRBV20-1 | CSARALDASSYNEQFF | TGCAGTGCTAGAGCCCTGGACGCGAGCTCCTACAATGAGCAGTTCTTC
TRBJ2-3 | few | TRBD2 | TRBV9 | CASSVGPSGSVNTQYF | TGTGCCAGCAGCGTAGGCCCTAGCGGGAGCGTGAATACGCAGTATTTT
TRBJ1-1 | few | TRBD1 | TRBV20-1 | CSARDRRTGSGSWAAFF | TGCAGTGCTAGAGACCGGCGGACAGGATCGGGGAGTTGGGCCGCTTTCTTT
TRBJ1-3 | . | . | TRBV7-8 | CASSLRDSGNTIYF | TGTGCCAGCAGCTTAAGGGATTCCGGAAACACCATATATTTT
TRBJ1-5 | few | . | TRBV3-1 | CASSPGPGQPQHF | TGTGCCAGCAGCCCCGGGCCGGGTCAGCCCCAGCATTTT
TRBJ2-4 | . | . | TRBV12-3/TRBV12-4 | CASSLARGGAKNIQYF | TGTGCCAGCAGTTTAGCTAGGGGGGGGGCCAAAAACATTCAGTACTTC
TRBJ2-1 | . | . | TRBV6-1 | CASSRRGRSSYNEQFF | TGTGCCAGCAGCCGCAGGGGACGGAGCTCCTACAATGAGCAGTTCTTC
TRBJ2-1 | few | TRBD2 | TRBV28 | CASSPGLAGIRNEQFF | TGTGCCAGCAGTCCAGGACTAGCGGGAATCAGAAATGAGCAGTTCTTC
TRBJ2-1 | few | . | TRBV7-9 | CASSPDYGSYNEQFF | TGTGCCAGCAGCCCGGACTACGGCAGCTACAATGAGCAGTTCTTC
TRBJ2-3 | . | . | TRBV7-3 | CASSLFSGGTGDTQYF | TGTGCCAGCAGCTTATTTTCCGGGGGAACTGGAGATACGCAGTATTTT
TRBJ1-5 | . | TRBD1 | TRBV20-1 | CSASEATGGDQPQHF | TGCAGTGCTAGTGAAGCGACAGGGGGCGATCAGCCCCAGCATTTT
TRBJ2-5 | . | TRBD1 | TRBV5-1 | CASSNLGQGQETQYF | TGCGCCAGCAGCAACTTGGGACAGGGGCAAGAGACCCAGTACTTC
TRBJ2-2 | few | . | TRBV5-1 | CASSHRFPGELFF | TGCGCCAGCAGCCACAGATTCCCTGGGGAGCTGTTTTTT
TRBJ1-5 | . | . | TRBV5-8 | CASSLGYSNQPQHF | TGTGCCAGCAGCTTGGGGTATAGCAATCAGCCCCAGCATTTT